A single sample gave rise to the 21 T cell receptor beta chains below, sequenced in a study of blood T cells in healthy people across ages. Combining a sample-barcoded 5' primer with a J-beta primer mix, a second PCR ran for roughly 7 to 11 cycles. TCRdb re-called the 5' RACE reads with MiXCR, one entry per CDR3 protein. The table lists approximately 960,000 distinct CDR3 sequences, under 35% of them singletons. These data were also reused for a study on T cells of mothers and their children.

The sequencing sample was made of blood. These receptors were collected from a woman in her forties in good health.

This clonotype was observed a handful of times. The CDR3 reads CASSPSSAQETQYF. DNA of the CDR3: TGTGCCAGCTCACCATCGTCAGCTCAAGAGACCCAGTACTTC. The chain has TRBV18 and TRBJ2-5; D gene uncertain. CDR3 length: 14 residues. Trimming stripped 2 bases from V and 2 bases from J, with 9 bases between. Germline CDR1 and CDR2: KGHSH and LQKENI. Full variable domain (outside the CDR3, taken from reference TRBV18 and TRBJ2-5): NAGVMQNPRHLVRRRGQEARLRCSPMKGHSHVYWYRQLPEEGLKFMVYLQKENIIDESGMPKERFSAEFPKEGPSILRIQQVVRGDSAAYFCASSPSSAQETQYFGPGTRLLVL.

This clonotype was found a few times. The CDR3 protein is CASSARGQENEKLFF. For the CDR3, the DNA is TGTGCCAGCAGCGCCCGGGGACAGGAAAATGAAAAACTGTTTTTT. This chain uses TRBV9 with TRBJ1-4; TRBD1 matches at 8 bases. Germline V gives CDR1 SGDLS, CDR2 YYNGEE. Losses at the gene ends were 3 bases for V and 5 bases for J; bases not matched to a gene: 6. The CDR3 runs 15 residues.

This clonotype was recorded many times. The J gene is TRBJ2-7, the V gene TRBV20-1; weak D call: TRBD1 (6 bases). This CDR3 is built from 15 residues. V gave up 0 bases and J gave up 4 bases, with 16 bases separating them. CDR1 and CDR2 (germline): DFQATT, SNEGSKA (reference sequence). CDR3 DNA: TGCAGTGCTAGAGATCCGACAAGGGGGACGTACGAGCAGTACTTC. Amino acid sequence: CSARDPTRGTYEQYF.

A note on this clonotype: A much more abundant neighbour one base away suggests this may be a read error. CDR3 sequence (DNA): TGTGCCAGCAGCTTAGATCAGGGGTGCGGTATGCAAGAGCAGTACTTC. It specifies CASSLDQGCGMQEQYF. The genes are TRBV7-9 and TRBJ2-5; tentative D call: TRBD1 (6 bases). The CDR3 contains 16 residues. In germline, CDR1 is SEHNR, CDR2 FQNEAQ (reference sequence). Trimming shortened V by 1 base and J by 11 bases, and 23 bases separated the two germline ends.

This rearrangement joins TRBV14 to TRBJ1-2; D possibly corresponds to TRBD1 (6 bases). CDR3 size: 14 residues. Germline V lookup: CDR1 SGHDN, CDR2 FVKESK. V was pared by 1 base and J by 4 bases, with 10 bases between. The CDR3 nucleotides are TGTGCCAGCAGCCAAGCCCCAGGGGCCTATGGCTACACCTTC. Protein product: CASSQAPGAYGYTF.

Comment on this clonotype: This clone may be a read error of a much larger clone one base away. The chain has TRBV5-1 and TRBJ1-2; D unresolved. The CDR3 contains 14 residues. Germline CDR1 and CDR2: SGHRS and YFSETQ. Trimming cost V 3 bases and J 10 bases, with 19 bases left between them. The CDR3 protein is CASSSQPSDRDYTF. In DNA, the CDR3 is TGCGCCAGCAGCTCGCAGCCGTCGGACCGGGACTACACCTTC.

In regard to this clonotype: It is likely a read error, because the conserved phenylalanine at the end of the CDR3 is missing. V gene TRBV5-6 combines with J gene TRBJ2-1, with D possibly matching TRBD1 (6 bases). The CDR3 extends over 16 amino acids. Trimming stripped 0 bases from V and 5 bases from J, with 15 bases between. The germline CDR1 and CDR2 sequences are SGHDT and YYEEEE. The DNA of the CDR3 is TGTGCCAGCAGCTTGGGGGGGCCCCAGACAAACAATGAGCAGTTCTGC. Translating gives CASSLGGPQTNNEQFC.

This clonotype showed up just once. This chain links TRBV20-1 with TRBJ2-1, with D possibly TRBD2 on 5 matching bases. The J call is doubtful: the DNA matches TRBJ2-7 better. CDR3 length: 17 residues. Per the germline V gene, CDR1 is DFQATT and CDR2 is SNEGSKA (reference sequence). DNA of the CDR3: TGCAGTGCCGAATACCGCGGGCAGACGAGCTCCTACAATGAGCAGTACTTC. It encodes CSAEYRGQTSSYNEQYF.

This clonotype was recorded many times. The CDR3 coding sequence is TGTGCCAGCTCTCGGACAGCGACCAAAAACATTCAGTACTTC. It encodes CASSRTATKNIQYF. V gene TRBV2 combines with J gene TRBJ2-4; tentative D call: TRBD1 (6 bases). V lost 8 bases, J lost 2 bases, and 13 bases lay in between. Germline lookup yields CDR1 SNHLY and CDR2 FYNNEI. The CDR3 extends over 14 amino acids.

The chain has TRBV5-6 and TRBJ1-3; 7 bases are a match to TRBD1. J lost 2 bases, V lost 5 bases, and 4 bases had no gene match. CDR1 and CDR2 from the germline V gene are SGHDT and YYEEEE. The CDR3 extends over 14 amino acids. CDR3 sequence (DNA): TGTGCCAGCAGACTCGGACAGGCTGGAAACACCATATATTTT. It specifies CASRLGQAGNTIYF.

On this clonotype: At one of its ends the junction is not consistent with the germline gene, which may arise from a read error. The chain employs TRBV5-1 and TRBJ2-1; TRBD2 matches 12 bases. This CDR3 has 16 residues. Germline V gene sequence: CDR1 SGHRS, CDR2 YFSETQ. For the CDR3, the DNA is TGCGCCAGCAGCTTTACTAGCGGGGGGATGGGCAATAAGCAGTTCTTC. Translation: CASSFTSGGMGNKQFF. Full variable domain (rest looked up from reference TRBV5-1 and TRBJ2-1): KAGVTQTPRYLIKTRGQQVTLSCSPISGHRSVSWYQQTPGQGLQFLFEYFSETQRNKGNFPGRFSGRQFSNSRSEMNVSTLELGDSALYLCASSFTSGGMGNKQFFGPGTRLTVL.

V usage is TRBV7-8 and J usage is TRBJ2-5, with TRBD2 matching over 9 bases. In germline, CDR1 is SGHVS, CDR2 FQNEAQ. This CDR3 spans 16 amino acids. V lost 2 bases and J lost 11; bases outside the gene matches: 15. The CDR3 region is CASSLRGSGGSYGQYF. The CDR3 DNA sequence: TGTGCCAGCAGCTTAAGGGGTAGCGGGGGTTCATACGGGCAGTACTTC.

This clonotype was observed many times. This sequence joins TRBV6-5 and TRBJ1-2; the D is unclear. The CDR3 has 15 residues. CDR1 MNHEY and CDR2 SVGAGI come from the germline V gene. Trimming removed 2 bases from V and 4 bases from J, with 14 bases in between. CDR3 protein: CASSYDPSGIYGYTF. CDR3 coding DNA: TGTGCCAGCAGTTACGACCCTTCGGGGATCTATGGCTACACCTTC.

This clonotype was detected a few times. The V gene is TRBV5-1, the J gene TRBJ2-7; 7 bases fit TRBD1. CDR1 SGHRS and CDR2 YFSETQ come from the germline V gene. The CDR3 sequence is 15 residues long. The ends lost 1 base at V and 3 bases at J; junction bases unmatched: 7. CDR3 in amino acids: CASSLRATGDYEQYF. The CDR3 region has the DNA TGCGCCAGCAGCTTGAGGGCAACAGGGGACTACGAGCAGTACTTC.

This clonotype was detected ten times or more. The chain joins TRBV6-2 or TRBV6-3 to TRBJ2-5; no reliable D call. Trimming removed 6 bases from V and 5 bases from J, with 10 bases in between. The germline CDR1 and CDR2 sequences are MNHEY and SVGEGT. There are 12 residues in the CDR3. CDR3 amino acids: CASSNLGETQYF. The CDR3 nucleotides read TGTGCCAGCAGCAACCTTGGGGAGACCCAGTACTTC.

This clonotype was seen more than once but under ten times. This sequence joins TRBV28 and TRBJ2-5; 9 bases fit TRBD1. The J call is doubtful: the DNA matches TRBJ2-7 better. CDR1 is MDHEN and CDR2 is SYDVKM in the germline V gene. This CDR3 is built from 13 residues. The CDR3 nucleotides read TGTGCCAGCCTGGGACAGGGAGCCTACGAGCAGTACTTC. This gives the protein CASLGQGAYEQYF.

The CDR3 reads CASSVWEQGGTDTQYF. In DNA, the CDR3 is TGTGCCAGCAGCGTATGGGAACAGGGTGGCACAGATACGCAGTATTTT. The chain joins TRBV9 to TRBJ2-3; D may be TRBD1 (6 bases). The CDR3 extends over 16 amino acids. V dropped 1 base and J dropped 1 base, with 13 bases sitting between them. Per the germline V gene, CDR1 is SGDLS and CDR2 is YYNGEE.

This clonotype was recorded a few times. The J gene is TRBJ2-7, the V gene TRBV11-3; a possible D gene is TRBD2 (5 bases). CDR3 length: 12 amino acids. The germline V and J ends were trimmed by 5 bases and 7 bases, with 12 bases remaining between them. Germline CDR1 SGHNT, CDR2 YENEEA. CDR3 nucleotides: TGTGCCAGCAGCGAACTAGAGGATGAGCAGTACTTC. This sequence encodes CASSELEDEQYF.

The CDR3 sequence is CASSLRPGLQETQYF. CDR3 bases: TGTGCCAGCAGCTTACGACCGGGACTTCAAGAGACCCAGTACTTC. This chain connects TRBV9 to TRBJ2-4, with a possible D match to TRBD2 (6 bases). The better agreement between TRBJ2-5 and the DNA end casts doubt on the J call. CDR3 length equals 15 residues. CDR1 SGDLS and CDR2 YYNGEE come from the germline V gene.

This chain uses TRBV6-2 or TRBV6-3 with TRBJ1-5; tentatively, D is TRBD1 (6 bases). V lost 0 bases and J 2 bases, leaving 14 bases between the germline ends. This CDR3 region has 17 residues. Per germline, CDR1 MNHEY and CDR2 SVGEGT. The CDR3 DNA reads as TGTGCCAGCAGTTACTCCGGGGCAGGGGCCCGCAATCAGCCCCAGCATTTT. Its protein product is CASSYSGAGARNQPQHF.

The V call is TRBV20-1, the J call TRBJ1-5, with 9 positions matching TRBD1. The V and J ends lost 6 bases and 4 bases, in that order; junction bases with no gene match: 4. Germline assignment: CDR1 DFQATT and CDR2 SNEGSKA (reference sequence). The CDR3 consists of 13 residues. CDR3 sequence: CSALDRGNQPQHF. In DNA, the CDR3 is TGCAGTGCGCTCGACAGGGGGAATCAGCCCCAGCATTTT.